This TCR beta chain was observed in a study of T cell responses to AZD1222 COVID-19 vaccine. Notes on the study in general: Mapped onto spike, vaccine-associated CD4 TCRs spanned it and were dominant at 160-218 and 743-854.

On this clone: Its antigen is not identified.

Repertoires were generated with immunoSEQ multiplex PCR, while TCRdb's copy carries only in-frame clones and drops some. Of some 130,000 clones in the sample, approximately 84% were seen once. Germline CDR1 and CDR2: MNHNS and SASEGT. With 3 bases removed from V and 3 bases from J, the gap between germline ends came to 6 bases. This CDR3 is 14 amino acids long. The source was peripheral blood, collected on day 0 of AZD1222 vaccination. This clonotype was obtained from an adult in good health. This chain connects TRBV6-1 to TRBJ1-6, with D hard to call. The CDR3: CASSDLDYNSPLHF. DNA for the CDR3: TGTGCCAGCAGTGATCTAGACTATAATTCACCCCTCCACTTT.